Sequencing of this T cell receptor (beta chain) was carried out in a study of neurological immune-mediated disorders. Study-wide results and caveats: None of the CDR3 amino acid sequences of expanded clones were shared across subjects, and this suggested private repertoires in all groups.

This clonotype was detected many times. Its antigen is not identified. Sequencing runs each yielded over 180 million TCR-beta sequences from 15-18 subjects. Via MiXCR, TCRdb re-called the 5' RACE reads, giving one row per CDR3 protein. Among fewer than 55,000 distinct CDR3 sequences listed, about 9.1% were seen once. V gave up 3 bases and J gave up 3 bases; unmatched junction bases: 2. The CDR3 loop spans 12 amino acids. Germline V gene data show CDR1 as DFQATT and CDR2 as SNEGSKA (reference sequence). Time point indicated: longitudinal time-point 1 (baseline). Volunteers at a blood bank in Maryland, USA, were the healthy controls.

The TCR comes from a woman between 35 and 50 years old in good health. Sequencing used PBMCs. This chain links TRBV20-1 with TRBJ2-7, with 7 bases that match TRBD2. The CDR3 here is CSARGTNYEQYF. The CDR3, as DNA: TGCAGTGCTAGGGGGACTAACTACGAGCAGTACTTC.